The rows below give T cell receptor beta chains drawn from one sample of a study of T cells in Graves' hyperthyroidism and ophthalmopathy. TCRdb re-called the multiplex PCR reads with MiXCR, one entry per CDR3 protein. In the table there are approximately 590,000 distinct CDR3 sequences, around 16% of which are singletons. The sequencing input was blood. These receptors all come from a woman aged 30 to 39 with Graves' hyperthyroidism. The CDR3 runs from the conserved cysteine through the conserved F or W. The order of the fields is CDR3 length, J gene, D gene, clone size, V gene, CDR3 protein, CDR3 DNA. The D gene is left open where the match is weak. The size of a clone is reported for some rows only, either as once, few or many, or as a class for expanded clones.

>15|TRBJ2-7|TRBD2|NA|TRBV27
CASKISGKGPYEQYF
TGTGCCAGCAAGATCAGCGGGAAGGGCCCCTACGAGCAGTACTTC
>13|TRBJ2-2|NA|few|TRBV9
CASSGVGRGELFF
TGTGCCAGCAGCGGAGTCGGCCGGGGGGAGCTGTTTTTT
>13|TRBJ1-3|TRBD1|many|TRBV30
CAWTGTAGNTIYF
TGTGCCTGGACTGGGACAGCCGGAAACACCATATATTTT
>14|TRBJ2-1|TRBD2|few|TRBV20-1
CSAVPGLAEYEQFF
TGCAGTGCTGTACCGGGACTAGCGGAATATGAGCAGTTCTTC
>17|TRBJ2-2|NA|many|TRBV6-1
CASSEALGGRQVGELFF
TGTGCCAGCAGTGAAGCGTTGGGTGGGAGGCAGGTCGGGGAGCTGTTTTTT
>16|TRBJ2-5|NA|many|TRBV3-1
CASSQDPQAPGETQYF
TGTGCCAGCAGCCAAGACCCCCAGGCTCCAGGGGAGACCCAGTACTTC
>15|TRBJ2-5|NA|NA|TRBV4-3
CASSQDMSSPETQYF
TGCGCCAGCAGCCAAGATATGTCTAGTCCGGAGACCCAGTACTTC
>15|TRBJ1-5|NA|few|TRBV4-1
CASSQEGRVNQPQHF
TGCGCCAGCAGCCAAGAGGGCAGGGTCAATCAGCCCCAGCATTTT
>18|TRBJ2-6|NA|few|TRBV3-1
CASSQWPPHVSGANVLTF
TGTGCCAGCAGCCAATGGCCTCCACACGTCTCTGGGGCCAACGTCCTGACTTTC
>13|TRBJ1-2|NA|few|TRBV30
CAWSGGDGYGYTF
TGTGCCTGGAGTGGTGGGGACGGCTATGGCTACACCTTC
>12|TRBJ1-2|NA|few|TRBV12-3/TRBV12-4
CASRETNYGYTF
TGTGCCAGCAGGGAAACGAACTATGGCTACACCTTC
>17|TRBJ2-3|TRBD2|many|TRBV11-2
CASSWRPTSTSTDTQYF
TGTGCCAGCAGCTGGAGACCGACTAGCACTAGCACAGATACGCAGTATTTT
>13|TRBJ1-2|NA|many|TRBV20-1
CSAQDRNNYGYTF
TGCAGTGCCCAGGACCGTAATAACTATGGCTACACCTTC
>19|TRBJ2-1|TRBD2|few|TRBV20-1
CSASRGRGLAGGKYNEQFF
TGCAGTGCTAGTAGGGGGAGGGGACTAGCGGGAGGTAAATACAATGAGCAGTTCTTC
>15|TRBJ2-3|TRBD2|NA|TRBV7-9
CASSLLAGGSDTQYF
TGTGCCAGCAGCTTATTAGCGGGAGGTTCAGATACGCAGTATTTT
>14|TRBJ1-3|NA|many|TRBV28
CASSLDGNGNTIYF
TGTGCCAGCAGCTTGGACGGAAACGGAAACACCATATATTTT
>16|TRBJ2-2|TRBD1|few|TRBV18
CASSPFTGGATGELFF
TGTGCCAGCTCACCATTTACAGGGGGCGCCACCGGGGAGCTGTTTTTT
>14|TRBJ2-1|NA|NA|TRBV19
CASTGNVVYNEQFF
TGTGCCAGTACGGGGAACGTGGTGTACAATGAGCAGTTCTTC
>13|TRBJ2-7|TRBD2|few|TRBV20-1
CSARSGGAYEQYF
TGCAGTGCTAGAAGCGGGGGGGCCTACGAGCAGTACTTC
>13|TRBJ1-4|TRBD1|NA|TRBV20-1
CSAPDRGDEKLFF
TGCAGTGCTCCCGACAGGGGCGATGAAAAACTGTTTTTT
>14|TRBJ1-1|NA|few|TRBV6-1
CASSEPRTDTEAFF
TGTGCCAGCAGTGAACCCCGGACGGACACTGAAGCTTTCTTT
>16|TRBJ2-3|TRBD2|few|TRBV5-8
CASSLVLAGRTDTQYF
TGTGCCAGCAGCTTGGTCCTAGCGGGACGCACAGATACGCAGTATTTT
>13|TRBJ1-2|TRBD1|NA|TRBV29-1
CSVGETGGFGYTF
TGCAGCGTTGGGGAGACAGGGGGCTTTGGCTACACCTTC